This TCR beta chain was captured in a study of long-term antiretroviral therapy in people with HIV (dated by TCRdb to between 2021 and 2024). About the study as a whole: The earliest samples were collected roughly a decade before the 2015 WHO recommendation for immediate ART, at a time when ART was usually postponed until CD4 counts fell. About 35% of the 30 participants with HIV were female. A total of roughly 180 cryopreserved PBMC samples were contributed to the cohort by 30 adults with confirmed HIV infection, with samples collected serially over a mean of roughly six years (range 1-12). A retrospective serial study tested whether ART initiation and durable HIV suppression were associated with changes in peripheral blood TRB repertoire composition and diversity. Test extractions of a monoclonal T-cell line alongside a few dozen polyclonal samples showed no cross-contamination during QIAcube processing.

A note on this clone: The clone's antigen remains unknown. Nothing much larger sits one base from this clone, and base qualities are not available.

On the study overall, not on this receptor specifically: Since PBMC availability was limited, sequencing covered only the TCR beta chain, with no alpha chain pairing. Inferences about post-ART repertoire changes are limited because no data were available on ART adherence, viral resistance or therapy changes. Because pre-ART samples had limited cell numbers, unsorted PBMC were profiled rather than sorted CD4+ and CD8+ T cells. Starting ART was linked to a significant rise in TRB diversity, yet even after long-term ART the diversity remained significantly lower than in transplant donor controls. At every time point, the repertoire was dominated by expanded TRB clones first identified before ART initiation, although this dominance fluctuated and, in many PLHIV, declined after ART. Samples dated from the mid-2000s to the late 2010s, and the ART regimens used may be less effective than current ones. CDR3 length ranges in HIV repertoires were narrower than in controls, and network structure suggested an antigen-experienced repertoire with only a slight naive shift after ART.

V trim: 3 bases; J trim: 2 bases; unmatched bases: 2. CDR1 and CDR2 (KGHSH, LQKENI) derive from the germline V gene. Its CDR3 holds 14 amino acids, cysteine through phenylalanine. The retained sequence is limited to the CDR3, 42 bases, with the frame set at the first base. Participants were included only if at least one PBMC sample before ART initiation and at least two post-ART samples were available. Treatment was received in the United States of America by all participants with HIV. Before DNA extraction, cryopreserved samples of roughly 0.9-11 million PBMC were thawed and washed. At the time of the earliest PBMC sample for each participant with HIV, ages ranged from about 23 to 60 years. PBMC samples from each participant spanned 1-4 timepoints before ART initiation and 2-8 timepoints after ART initiation, with a median of 7 samples. Serial HIV viral load, CD4+ T-cell count, ART history and demographic data were obtained for every participant. Using a Qiagen kit on a QIAcube, genomic DNA was extracted from unsorted PBMC, with samples processed in batches of 12.

The immunoSEQ hsTCRB v3.0 assay was used at survey level resolution to sequence the TRB variable region. TRB sequencing targeted a depth of 40,000-50,000 T-cell genomes per sample. An Illumina MiSeq with a v3 150-cycle kit was used to sequence the pooled TRB libraries. On the study's bioinformatics: Repertoire analysis was run in R within a reproducible Nextflow workflow that covered QC, data transformation and analysis. LymphoSeq2, an R package for AIRR-Seq data exploration, was used to implement custom analyses. A few samples that produced fewer than 5000 total TRB sequences were removed, so some 190 HIV repertoires were analyzed. Among the approximately 200 retained HIV repertoires, roughly 60 were collected before ART initiation and 120 to 140 were collected after ART initiation. Repertoires were downsampled to 5000 TRB nucleotide sequences, with summary statistics averaged over 100 downsampling iterations. Only TRB sequences with CDR3 regions of at least seven amino acids were retained for analysis. Diversity was assessed using a clonality score derived from Shannon entropy and using the Gini coefficient. In the repertoire networks, any two of the top 5000 CDR3 amino acid sequences were connected whenever the two sequences differed by an edit distance of one. Antigen specificity groups and MHC restriction were predicted for TRB CDR3 amino acid sequences with GLIPH2. Known CMV, EBV, HIV or tissue antigen associations were flagged by matching CDR3 amino acid sequences against VDJdb and McPAS-TCR. Pre-ART, post-ART and control groups were compared with Wilcoxon signed-rank tests and Holm-Bonferroni correction. In its TCRdb copy, this immuneACCESS table keeps in-frame sequences only and misses some clones. Where compared with another copy, unresolved V genes explain less than half of these, and the others have no known cause. The V and J calls and clone size come from that table; D and trimming were worked out from the DNA. The sample yields about 23,000 clones; roughly 82% were counted once. 4% to 6% of the sample comes from the top ten.

The source of this sequence is a man aged 50 to 60 with HIV. The chain employs TRBV18 and TRBJ2-7; TRBD1 aligns with 9 central bases. This specimen consisted of unsorted PBMCs, obtained 0.3 years after starting antiretroviral therapy. The CDR3 reads as follows: CASSPDRGTYEQYF. In nucleotide form, the sequence is TGTGCCAGCTCACCGGACAGGGGCACCTACGAGCAGTACTTC. Extended through the reference TRBV18 and TRBJ2-7 proteins, this CDR3 yields the full variable domain: NAGVMQNPRHLVRRRGQEARLRCSPMKGHSHVYWYRQLPEEGLKFMVYLQKENIIDESGMPKERFSAEFPKEGPSILRIQQVVRGDSAAYFCASSPDRGTYEQYFGPGTRLTVT.